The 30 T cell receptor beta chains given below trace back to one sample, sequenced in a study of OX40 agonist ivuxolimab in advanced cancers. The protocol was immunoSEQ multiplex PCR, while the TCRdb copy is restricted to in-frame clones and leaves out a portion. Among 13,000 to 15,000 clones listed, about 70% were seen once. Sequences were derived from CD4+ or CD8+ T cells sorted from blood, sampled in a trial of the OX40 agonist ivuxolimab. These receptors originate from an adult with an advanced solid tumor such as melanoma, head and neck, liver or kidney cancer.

The DNA of the CDR3 is TGTGCCAGCAGCTTGGTTACCGCCGTGGCTACGGGTTATGGCTACACCTTC. It encodes CASSLVTAVATGYGYTF. This chain uses TRBV5-6 with TRBJ1-2; D unresolved. Germline loops: CDR1 SGHDT, CDR2 YYEEEE. This CDR3 spans 17 amino acids. V was pared by 0 bases and J by 5 bases, with 20 bases between.

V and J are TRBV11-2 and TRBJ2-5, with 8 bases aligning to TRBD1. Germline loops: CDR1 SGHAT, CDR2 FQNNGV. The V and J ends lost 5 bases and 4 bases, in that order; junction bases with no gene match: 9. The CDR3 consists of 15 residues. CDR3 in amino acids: CASSDGGQVLETQYF. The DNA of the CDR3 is TGTGCCAGCAGCGACGGGGGACAGGTCCTAGAGACCCAGTACTTC.

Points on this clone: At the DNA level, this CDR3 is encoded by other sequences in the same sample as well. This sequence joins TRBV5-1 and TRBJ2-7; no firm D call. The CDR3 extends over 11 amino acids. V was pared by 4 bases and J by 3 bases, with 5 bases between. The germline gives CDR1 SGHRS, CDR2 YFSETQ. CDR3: CASSLGYEQYF. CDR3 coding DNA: TGCGCCAGCAGCCTGGGCTACGAGCAGTACTTC.

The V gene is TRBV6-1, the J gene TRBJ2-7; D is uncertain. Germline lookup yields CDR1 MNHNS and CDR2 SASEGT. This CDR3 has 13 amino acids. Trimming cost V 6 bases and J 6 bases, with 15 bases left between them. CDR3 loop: CASSDVPGIEQYF. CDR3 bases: TGTGCCAGCAGCGACGTACCTGGGATCGAGCAGTACTTC.

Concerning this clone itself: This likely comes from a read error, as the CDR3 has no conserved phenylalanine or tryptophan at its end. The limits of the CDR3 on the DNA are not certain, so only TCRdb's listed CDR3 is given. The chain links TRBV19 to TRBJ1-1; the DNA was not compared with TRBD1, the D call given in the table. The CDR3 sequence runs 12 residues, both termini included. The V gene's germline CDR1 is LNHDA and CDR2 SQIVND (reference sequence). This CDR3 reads CASSLGQGALLI.

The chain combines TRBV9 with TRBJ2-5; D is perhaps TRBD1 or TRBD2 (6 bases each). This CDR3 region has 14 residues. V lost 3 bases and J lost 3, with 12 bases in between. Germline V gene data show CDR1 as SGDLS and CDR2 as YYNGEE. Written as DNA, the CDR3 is TGTGCCAGCAGCGGCGGGACACCCAAAGAGACCCAGTACTTC. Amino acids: CASSGGTPKETQYF. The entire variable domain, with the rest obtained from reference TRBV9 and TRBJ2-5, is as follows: DSGVTQTPKHLITATGQRVTLRCSPRSGDLSVYWYQQSLDQGLQFLIQYYNGEERAKGNILERFSAQQFPDLHSELNLSSLELGDSALYFCASSGGTPKETQYFGPGTRLLVL.

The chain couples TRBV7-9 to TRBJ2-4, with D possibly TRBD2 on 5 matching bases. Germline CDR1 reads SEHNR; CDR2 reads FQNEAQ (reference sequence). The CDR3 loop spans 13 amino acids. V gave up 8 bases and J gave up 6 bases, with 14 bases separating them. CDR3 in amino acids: CASRDGSGNIQYF. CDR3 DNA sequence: TGTGCCAGCCGGGATGGGAGCGGAAACATTCAGTACTTC.

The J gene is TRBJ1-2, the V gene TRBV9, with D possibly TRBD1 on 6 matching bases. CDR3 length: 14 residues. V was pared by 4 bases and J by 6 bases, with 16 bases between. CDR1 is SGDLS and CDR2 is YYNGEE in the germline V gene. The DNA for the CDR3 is TGTGCCAGCAGCACTGGGACATTTCAGGATGGCTACACCTTC. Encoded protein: CASSTGTFQDGYTF.

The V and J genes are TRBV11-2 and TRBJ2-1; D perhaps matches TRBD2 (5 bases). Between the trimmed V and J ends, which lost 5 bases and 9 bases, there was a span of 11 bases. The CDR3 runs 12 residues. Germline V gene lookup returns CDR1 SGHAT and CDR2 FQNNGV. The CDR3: CASSKDFSEQFF. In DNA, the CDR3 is TGTGCCAGCAGCAAGGACTTTAGTGAGCAGTTCTTC.

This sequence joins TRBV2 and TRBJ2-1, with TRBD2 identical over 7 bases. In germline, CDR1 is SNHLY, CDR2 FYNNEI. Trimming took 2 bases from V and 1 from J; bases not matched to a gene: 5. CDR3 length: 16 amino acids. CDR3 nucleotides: TGTGCCAGCAGTGAATGGGGAGGGTCGTCCTACAATGAGCAGTTCTTC. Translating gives CASSEWGGSSYNEQFF.

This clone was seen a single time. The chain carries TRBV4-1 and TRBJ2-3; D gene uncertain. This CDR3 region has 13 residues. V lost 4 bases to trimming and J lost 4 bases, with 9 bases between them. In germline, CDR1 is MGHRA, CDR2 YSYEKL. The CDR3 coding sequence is TGCGCCAGCAGCCCCCTACTTGCAGATACGCAGTATTTT. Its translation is CASSPLLADTQYF.

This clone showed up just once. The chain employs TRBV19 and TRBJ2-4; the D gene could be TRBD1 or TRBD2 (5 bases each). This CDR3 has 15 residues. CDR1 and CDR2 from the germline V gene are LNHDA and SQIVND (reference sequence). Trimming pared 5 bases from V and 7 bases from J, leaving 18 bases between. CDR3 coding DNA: TGTGCCAGTAGTTATGGGGTTGAGGGGATTAACATTCAGTACTTC. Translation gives CASSYGVEGINIQYF.

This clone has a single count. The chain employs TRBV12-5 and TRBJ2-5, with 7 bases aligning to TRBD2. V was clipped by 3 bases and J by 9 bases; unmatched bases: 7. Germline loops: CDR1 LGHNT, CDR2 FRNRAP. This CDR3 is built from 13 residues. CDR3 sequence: CASGLSGAGAQYF. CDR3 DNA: TGTGCTAGTGGTTTAAGCGGGGCGGGGGCCCAGTACTTC.

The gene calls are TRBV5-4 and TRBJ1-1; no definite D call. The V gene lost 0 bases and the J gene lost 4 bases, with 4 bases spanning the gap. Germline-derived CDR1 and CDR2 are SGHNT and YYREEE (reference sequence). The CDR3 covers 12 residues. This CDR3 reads CASSLGTTEAFF. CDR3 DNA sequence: TGTGCCAGCAGCTTGGGTACCACTGAAGCTTTCTTT.

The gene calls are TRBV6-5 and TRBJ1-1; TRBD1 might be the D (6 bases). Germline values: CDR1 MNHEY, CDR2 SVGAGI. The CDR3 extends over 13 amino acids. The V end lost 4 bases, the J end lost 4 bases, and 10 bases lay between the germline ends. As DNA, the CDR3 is TGTGCCAGCAGTTCAACAGGGTTCACTGAAGCTTTCTTT. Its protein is CASSSTGFTEAFF.

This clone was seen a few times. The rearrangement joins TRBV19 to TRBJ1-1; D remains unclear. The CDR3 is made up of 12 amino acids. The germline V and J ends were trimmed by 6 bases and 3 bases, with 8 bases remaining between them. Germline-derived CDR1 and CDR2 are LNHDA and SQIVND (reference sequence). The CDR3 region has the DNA TGTGCCAGTAGGGCGGGTTACACTGAAGCTTTCTTT. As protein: CASRAGYTEAFF.

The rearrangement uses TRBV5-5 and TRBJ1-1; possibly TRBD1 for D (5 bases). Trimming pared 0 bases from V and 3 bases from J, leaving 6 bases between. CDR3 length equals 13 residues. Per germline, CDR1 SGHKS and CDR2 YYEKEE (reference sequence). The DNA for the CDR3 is TGTGCCAGCAGCTTGGGACAGTACACTGAAGCTTTCTTT. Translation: CASSLGQYTEAFF.

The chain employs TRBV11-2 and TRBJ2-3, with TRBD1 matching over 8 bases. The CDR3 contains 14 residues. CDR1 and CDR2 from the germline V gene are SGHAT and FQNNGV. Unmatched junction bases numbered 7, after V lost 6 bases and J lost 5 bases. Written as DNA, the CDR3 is TGTGCCAGCAGTTACGGACAGGGTAGAGATACGCAGTATTTT. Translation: CASSYGQGRDTQYF. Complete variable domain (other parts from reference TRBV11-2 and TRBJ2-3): EAGVAQSPRYKIIEKRQSVAFWCNPISGHATLYWYQQILGQGPKLLIQFQNNGVVDDSQLPKDRFSAERLKGVDSTLKIQPAKLEDSAVYLCASSYGQGRDTQYFGPGTRLTVL.

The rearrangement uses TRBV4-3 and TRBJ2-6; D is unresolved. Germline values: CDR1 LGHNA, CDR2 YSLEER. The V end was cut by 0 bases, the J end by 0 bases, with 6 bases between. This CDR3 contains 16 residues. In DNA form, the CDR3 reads TGCGCCAGCAGCCAAGATATAGGCTCTGGGGCCAACGTCCTGACTTTC. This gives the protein CASSQDIGSGANVLTF.

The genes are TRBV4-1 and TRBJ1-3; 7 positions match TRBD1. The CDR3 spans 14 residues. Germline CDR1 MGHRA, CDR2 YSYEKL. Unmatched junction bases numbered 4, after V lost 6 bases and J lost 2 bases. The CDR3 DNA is TGCGCCAGCAGTGGAGACAGGGCTGGAAACACCATATATTTT. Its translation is CASSGDRAGNTIYF.

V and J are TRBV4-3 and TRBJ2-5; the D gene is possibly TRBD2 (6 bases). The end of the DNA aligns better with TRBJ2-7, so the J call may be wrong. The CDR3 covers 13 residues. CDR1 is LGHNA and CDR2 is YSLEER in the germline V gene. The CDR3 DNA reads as TGCGCCAGCAGCCGGGAGGCTCGGGCCGAGCAGTACTTC. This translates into CASSREARAEQYF.

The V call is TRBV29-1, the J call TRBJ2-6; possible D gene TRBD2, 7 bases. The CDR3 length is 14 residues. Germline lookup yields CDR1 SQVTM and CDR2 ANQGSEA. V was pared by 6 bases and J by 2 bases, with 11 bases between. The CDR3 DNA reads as TGCAGCGTCAAGGGGGGGGCTGGGGCCAACGTCCTGACTTTC. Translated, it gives CSVKGGAGANVLTF.

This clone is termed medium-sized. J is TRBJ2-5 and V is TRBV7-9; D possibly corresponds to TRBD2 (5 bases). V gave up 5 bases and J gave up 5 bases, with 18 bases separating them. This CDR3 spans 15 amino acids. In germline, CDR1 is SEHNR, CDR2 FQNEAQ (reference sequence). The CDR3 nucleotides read TGTGCCAGCAGCCCAAACCGAGGGTCAAGGGAGACCCAGTACTTC. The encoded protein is CASSPNRGSRETQYF.

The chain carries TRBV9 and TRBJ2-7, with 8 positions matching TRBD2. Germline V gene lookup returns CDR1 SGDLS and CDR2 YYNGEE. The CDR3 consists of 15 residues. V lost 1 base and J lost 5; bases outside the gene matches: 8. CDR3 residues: CASSVRTSRMNEQYF. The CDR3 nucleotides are TGTGCCAGCAGCGTAAGGACTAGCAGGATGAACGAGCAGTACTTC.

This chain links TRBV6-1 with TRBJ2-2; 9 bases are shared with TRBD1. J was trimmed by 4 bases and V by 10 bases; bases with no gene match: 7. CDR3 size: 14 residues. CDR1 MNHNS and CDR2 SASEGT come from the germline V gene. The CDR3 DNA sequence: TGTGCCATAGAGGGACAGGGAATCACCGGGGAGCTGTTTTTT. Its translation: CAIEGQGITGELFF.

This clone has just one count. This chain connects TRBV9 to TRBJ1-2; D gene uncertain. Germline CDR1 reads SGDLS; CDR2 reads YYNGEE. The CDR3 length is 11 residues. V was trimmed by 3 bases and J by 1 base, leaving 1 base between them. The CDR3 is CASSDNYGYTF. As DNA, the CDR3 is TGTGCCAGCAGCGATAACTATGGCTACACCTTC. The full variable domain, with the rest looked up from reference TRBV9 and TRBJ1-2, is DSGVTQTPKHLITATGQRVTLRCSPRSGDLSVYWYQQSLDQGLQFLIQYYNGEERAKGNILERFSAQQFPDLHSELNLSSLELGDSALYFCASSDNYGYTFGSGTRLTVV.

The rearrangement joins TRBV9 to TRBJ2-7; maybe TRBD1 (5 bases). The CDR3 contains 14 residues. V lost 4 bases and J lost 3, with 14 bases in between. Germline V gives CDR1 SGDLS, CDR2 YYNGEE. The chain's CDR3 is CASSLDSLNYEQYF. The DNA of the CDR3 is TGTGCCAGCAGCTTAGACAGCCTGAACTACGAGCAGTACTTC.

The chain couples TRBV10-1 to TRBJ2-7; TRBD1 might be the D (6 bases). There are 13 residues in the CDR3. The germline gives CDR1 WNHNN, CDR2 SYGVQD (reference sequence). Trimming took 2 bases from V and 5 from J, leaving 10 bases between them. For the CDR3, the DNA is TGCGCCAGCAGTGAGGGACAGAGGGACGAGCAGTACTTC. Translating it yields CASSEGQRDEQYF.

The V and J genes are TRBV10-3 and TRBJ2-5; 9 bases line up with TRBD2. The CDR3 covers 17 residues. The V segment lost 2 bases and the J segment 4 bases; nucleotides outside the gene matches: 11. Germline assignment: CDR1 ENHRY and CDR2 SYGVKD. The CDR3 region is CAISEPLAGDTVETQYF. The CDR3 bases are TGTGCCATCAGTGAGCCCTTAGCGGGGGACACAGTAGAGACCCAGTACTTC.

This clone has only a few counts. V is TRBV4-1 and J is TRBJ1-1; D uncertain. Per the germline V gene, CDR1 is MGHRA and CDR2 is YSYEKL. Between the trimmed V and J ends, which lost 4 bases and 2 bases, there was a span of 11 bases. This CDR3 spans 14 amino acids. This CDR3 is CASSPKTVNTEAFF. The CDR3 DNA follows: TGCGCCAGCAGCCCAAAGACTGTTAACACTGAAGCTTTCTTT.